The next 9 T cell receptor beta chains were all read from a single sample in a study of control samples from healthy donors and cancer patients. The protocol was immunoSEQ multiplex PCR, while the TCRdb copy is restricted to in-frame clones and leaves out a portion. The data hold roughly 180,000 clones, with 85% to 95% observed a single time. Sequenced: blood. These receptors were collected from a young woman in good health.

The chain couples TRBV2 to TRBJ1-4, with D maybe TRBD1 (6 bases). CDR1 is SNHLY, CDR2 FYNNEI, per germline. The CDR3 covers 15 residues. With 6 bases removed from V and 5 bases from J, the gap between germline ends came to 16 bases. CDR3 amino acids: CASRSLGTPNEKLFF. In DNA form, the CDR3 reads TGTGCCAGCAGATCCCTCGGGACACCGAATGAAAAACTGTTTTTT.

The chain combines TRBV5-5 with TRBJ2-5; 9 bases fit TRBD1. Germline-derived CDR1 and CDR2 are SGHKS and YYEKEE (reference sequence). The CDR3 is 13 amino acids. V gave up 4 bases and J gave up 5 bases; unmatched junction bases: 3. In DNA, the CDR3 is TGTGCCAGCAGCGGGACAGGGTTGGAGACCCAGTACTTC. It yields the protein CASSGTGLETQYF.

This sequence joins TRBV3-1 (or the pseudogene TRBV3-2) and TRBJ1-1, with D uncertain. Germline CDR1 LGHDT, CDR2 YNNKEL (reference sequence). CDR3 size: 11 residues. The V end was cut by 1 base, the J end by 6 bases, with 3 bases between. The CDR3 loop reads CASSQAAEAFF. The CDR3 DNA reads TGTGCCAGCAGCCAAGCGGCTGAAGCTTTCTTT.

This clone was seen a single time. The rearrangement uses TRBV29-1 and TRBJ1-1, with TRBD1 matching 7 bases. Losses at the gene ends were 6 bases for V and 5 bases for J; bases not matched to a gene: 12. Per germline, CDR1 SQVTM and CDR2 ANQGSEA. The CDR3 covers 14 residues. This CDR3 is CSVGVGGEGTEAFF. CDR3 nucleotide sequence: TGCAGCGTGGGCGTAGGGGGCGAGGGAACTGAAGCTTTCTTT.

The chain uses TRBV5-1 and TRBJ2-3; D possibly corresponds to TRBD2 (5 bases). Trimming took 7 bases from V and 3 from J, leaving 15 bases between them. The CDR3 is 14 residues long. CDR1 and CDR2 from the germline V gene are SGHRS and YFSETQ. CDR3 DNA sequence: TGCGCCAGCTGCGGAGCGGAGGTAACAGATACGCAGTATTTT. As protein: CASCGAEVTDTQYF. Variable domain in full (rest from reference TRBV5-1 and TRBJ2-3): KAGVTQTPRYLIKTRGQQVTLSCSPISGHRSVSWYQQTPGQGLQFLFEYFSETQRNKGNFPGRFSGRQFSNSRSEMNVSTLELGDSALYLCASCGAEVTDTQYFGPGTRLTVL.

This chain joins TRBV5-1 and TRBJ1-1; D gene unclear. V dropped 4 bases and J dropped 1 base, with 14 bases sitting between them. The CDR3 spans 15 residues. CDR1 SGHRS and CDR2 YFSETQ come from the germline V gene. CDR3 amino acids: CASSPETPANTEAFF. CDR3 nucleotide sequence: TGCGCCAGCAGCCCCGAGACCCCTGCGAACACTGAAGCTTTCTTT.

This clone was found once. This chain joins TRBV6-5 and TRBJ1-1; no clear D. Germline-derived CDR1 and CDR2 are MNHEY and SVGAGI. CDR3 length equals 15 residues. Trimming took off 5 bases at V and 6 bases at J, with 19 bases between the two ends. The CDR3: CASSTPGRQAPEAFF. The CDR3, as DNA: TGTGCCAGCAGTACCCCGGGTCGCCAGGCCCCTGAAGCTTTCTTT.

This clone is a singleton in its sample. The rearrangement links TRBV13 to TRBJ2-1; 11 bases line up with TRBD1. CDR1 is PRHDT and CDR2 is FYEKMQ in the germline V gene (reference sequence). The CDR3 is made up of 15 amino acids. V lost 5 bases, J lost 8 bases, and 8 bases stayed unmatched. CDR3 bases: TGTGCCAGCAGCCCCCAGGGACAGGGGGTCTATGAGCAGTTCTTC. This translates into CASSPQGQGVYEQFF.

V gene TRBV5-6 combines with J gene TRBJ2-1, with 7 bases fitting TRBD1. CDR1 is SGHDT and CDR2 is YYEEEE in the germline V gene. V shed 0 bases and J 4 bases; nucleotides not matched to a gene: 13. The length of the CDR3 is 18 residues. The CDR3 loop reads CASSLAQGTLRAYNEQFF. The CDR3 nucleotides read TGTGCCAGCAGCTTGGCACAGGGGACCCTTAGGGCATACAATGAGCAGTTCTTC.